Sequencing of this T cell receptor (beta chain) was carried out in a study of Ad26.COV2.S vaccination and SARS-CoV-2 variants. For the study at large: Ad26.COV2.S shots went into the muscle once or twice, 56 days apart.

Regarding treatment: roughly 19 received Ad26.COV2.S at low or high dose, single or two shots; five or six received placebo; per-sample allocation not given. Samples analyzed were those drawn on day 63 after the first vaccine or placebo injection. The V segment lost 4 bases and the J segment 7 bases; nucleotides outside the gene matches: 11. This CDR3 has 16 residues. Germline lookup yields CDR1 SGHRS and CDR2 YFSETQ. As regards this clone: Its antigen is still unknown.

Only in-frame clones appear in the TCRdb table, and some are missing; sequencing was by immunoSEQ multiplex PCR. The table shows around 450,000 clones, with roughly 87% occurring only once. Notes on the study in general: With respect to non-spike TCR breadth, vaccine and placebo recipients were similar. In vaccinated individuals, spike-specific CD8+ and CD4+ T cell responses reportedly displayed substantial breadth.

The receptor comes from a person aged 18-60 years who received the Ad26.COV2.S COVID-19 vaccine or a placebo. The sequences come from peripheral blood, collected in a trial of Ad26.COV2.S vaccine versus placebo. The rearrangement links TRBV5-1 to TRBJ1-4, with 9 nucleotides matching TRBD1. DNA for the CDR3: TGCGCCAGCAGCATGGGACAGGGTGGGGTTGGTGAAAAACTGTTTTTT. Its translation: CASSMGQGGVGEKLFF.